The next 7 T cell receptor beta chains were all read from a single sample in a study of blood T cells in healthy people across ages. A J-beta primer mix and a sample-barcoded 5' primer were used in a second PCR of about 7 to 12 cycles. TCRdb called the 5' RACE reads again in MiXCR, with one record for every CDR3 protein. This table has around 1,800,000 distinct CDR3 sequences, approximately 40% appearing once. The sample was blood. These receptors all stem from a human donor in good health.

This clonotype was observed a few times. This sequence joins TRBV3-1 and TRBJ2-7, with D possibly matching TRBD1 (6 bases). This CDR3 has 16 residues. CDR1 is LGHDT and CDR2 is YNNKEL in the germline V gene (reference sequence). Trimming shortened V by 0 bases and J by 5 bases, and 17 bases separated the two germline ends. The CDR3 region is CASSQDKAYRVHEQYF. The DNA for the CDR3 is TGTGCCAGCAGCCAAGACAAGGCGTACAGGGTCCACGAGCAGTACTTC.

Only a few counts were recorded for this clonotype. The chain joins TRBV5-5 to TRBJ2-7, with D unresolved. V lost 3 bases and J lost 2, with 15 bases in between. The CDR3 length is 15 residues. Germline V gene data show CDR1 as SGHKS and CDR2 as YYEKEE (reference sequence). CDR3 residues: CASSSGLYSTYEQYF. The CDR3 region has the DNA TGTGCCAGCAGCTCAGGATTATACTCTACCTACGAGCAGTACTTC.

In its sample, this clonotype was seen many times. This sequence joins TRBV6-5 and TRBJ1-2, with 10 bases matching TRBD1. Germline loops: CDR1 MNHEY, CDR2 SVGAGI. The CDR3 totals 13 residues. V lost 6 bases to trimming and J lost 4 bases; unmatched junction nucleotides: 2. Here the CDR3 DNA reads TGTGCCAGCAGCCGGGACAGGGGCTATGGCTACACCTTC. Translated: CASSRDRGYGYTF.

The V call is TRBV4-2, the J call TRBJ1-5; D call uncertain. Trimming stripped 1 base from V and 3 bases from J, with 10 bases between. The length of the CDR3 is 15 residues. CDR1 is LGHNA, CDR2 YNFKEQ, per germline. The CDR3 sequence: CASSQGQALNQPQHF. In nucleotides, the CDR3 is TGTGCCAGCAGCCAAGGGCAGGCCCTCAATCAGCCCCAGCATTTT.

This chain links TRBV6-5 with TRBJ2-1; tentatively, D is TRBD1 or TRBD2 (5 bases each). CDR1 is MNHEY, CDR2 SVGAGI, per germline. This CDR3 spans 14 amino acids. Trimming left V 2 bases short and J 4 bases short, with 9 bases between. The CDR3 here is CASSYTGPYNEQFF. DNA of the CDR3: TGTGCCAGCAGTTACACGGGACCGTACAATGAGCAGTTCTTC.

Ten or more counts support this clonotype. This rearrangement joins TRBV12-3 or TRBV12-4 to TRBJ1-1, with D uncertain. V dropped 2 bases and J dropped 1 base, with 5 bases sitting between them. The CDR3 totals 13 residues. This CDR3 reads CASSLFQNTEAFF. Here the CDR3 DNA reads TGTGCCAGCAGTTTATTCCAGAACACTGAAGCTTTCTTT.

This clonotype appeared a few times. The chain links TRBV5-6 to TRBJ2-3; a weak D match, TRBD2 (7 bases). This CDR3 is 19 amino acids long. Germline values: CDR1 SGHDT, CDR2 YYEEEE. Trimming pared 1 base from V and 3 bases from J, leaving 24 bases between. The CDR3 sequence: CASSLMGGTPFEETDTQYF. The CDR3 DNA follows: TGTGCCAGCAGCTTGATGGGGGGGACACCGTTCGAGGAGACAGATACGCAGTATTTT.